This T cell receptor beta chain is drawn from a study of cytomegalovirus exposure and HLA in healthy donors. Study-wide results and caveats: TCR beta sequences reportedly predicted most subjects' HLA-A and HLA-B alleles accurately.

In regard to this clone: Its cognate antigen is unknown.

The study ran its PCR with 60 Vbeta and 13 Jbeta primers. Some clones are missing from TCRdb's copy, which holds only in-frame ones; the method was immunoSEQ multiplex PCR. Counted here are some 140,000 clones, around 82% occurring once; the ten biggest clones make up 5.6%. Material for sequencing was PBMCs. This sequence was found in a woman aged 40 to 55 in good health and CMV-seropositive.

CDR3 nucleotides: TGCGCCAGCAGCCAAGGGGAACTAGCGGGAGGTTTCGACAATGAGCAGTTCTTC. It is translated as CASSQGELAGGFDNEQFF. The chain combines TRBV4-1 with TRBJ2-1, with 12 bases that match TRBD2. The J segment lost 5 bases and the V segment lost 1 base, leaving 9 bases of the junction unmatched. CDR1 MGHRA and CDR2 YSYEKL come from the germline V gene. The CDR3 contains 18 residues.